This paragraph covers one TCR beta chain sequence. Antigen specificity is unknown. TCRs were sequenced from a few patients responding to pembrolizumab. This entry belongs to a study of PD-1 blockade in mismatch repair-deficient tumors. Study at large: All were previously treated, progressing patients with 11 to 13 mismatch repair-deficient cancer types.

Only in-frame clones appear in the TCRdb table, and some are missing; sequencing was by immunoSEQ multiplex PCR. The profile shows about 100,000 clones, approximately 83% of them singletons. The CDR3 extends over 15 amino acids. Germline CDR1 MGHDK, CDR2 SYGVNS. The ends lost 2 bases at V and 2 bases at J; junction bases unmatched: 6. Regarding the study as a whole: Tumor-resident clones, often undetectable pretreatment in blood, expanded then contracted after pembrolizumab.

This TCR was recovered from an adult with mismatch repair-deficient cancer. The V and J genes are TRBV25-1 and TRBJ2-7; TRBD2 aligns across 7 bases. This sample comprised peripheral blood, obtained approximately 36 weeks after starting pembrolizumab. The CDR3 DNA reads TGTGCCAGCAGTGAAGGGCGGGAGTCGACCTACGAGCAGTACTTC. It codes for CASSEGRESTYEQYF.